This note documents a single TCR beta chain sequence. This clonotype showed up many times. Its antigen remains unidentified. No much larger clone is present one base from it, and per-base qualities are unavailable. The germline V gene (reference sequence) specifies SGHAT as CDR1 and FQDESV as CDR2. From the cysteine through the phenylalanine, the CDR3 covers 13 amino acids. Just CDR3 DNA is preserved here, 39 bases in frame from base 1. Trimming removed 5 bases from V and 5 bases from J; the gene matches leave 4 bases unexplained. The data stem from a study of T cells in Graves' hyperthyroidism and ophthalmopathy (dated by TCRdb to about 2019). A note on the overall study: Peripheral blood samples were taken at the time of initial diagnosis, prior to any treatment. To identify distinguishing TCR V-J signatures, a discovery cohort of around 100 patients was used, comprising 43 with Graves' ophthalmopathy and under 60 with stable Graves' hyperthyroidism. An independent validation cohort of under 20 hyperthyroidism patients and about 15 patients who later progressed to ophthalmopathy tested prospective prediction of ophthalmopathy. The 95 to 100 discovery patients were randomly split 7:3 into training and test sets. Thyroid tissue and blood T-cell repertoires from six Graves' hyperthyroidism patients were also compared in the study. After blood sampling, hyperthyroidism patients were treated with methimazole at a starting dose of 30 mg daily, and ophthalmopathy patients were treated with high-dose intravenous methylprednisolone. TCR Vbeta CDR3 sequencing of fewer than 150 peripheral blood samples (roughly 43 ophthalmopathy, about 75 hyperthyroidism and some 17 progressor patients) is reported in the paper.

Stable Graves' hyperthyroidism was defined as the absence of progression to ophthalmopathy over 18 months of follow-up. Hyperthyroidism patients were newly diagnosed, with disease duration under 2 months, and aged 18 to 65 years. Exclusion was applied to patients with uncontrolled infections, other autoimmune diseases, pregnancy or lactation. Diagnoses were based on clinical symptoms, serum thyroxine and TRAb, thyroid ultrasound and orbital computed tomography. PBMCs were isolated from 8 to 10 ml of fresh peripheral blood by Ficoll-Paque density gradient centrifugation. Trizol reagent was used to extract total RNA, and RNA quality was then checked on an Agilent 2100 Bioanalyzer. The research as a whole found: Sample size was not statistically predetermined, and blinding of investigators to group allocation was not performed. Most expanded thyroid clonotypes (frequency above 0.001) were also detected in blood, a finding suggesting that blood repertoires may reflect thyroid immune responses. Ophthalmopathy was separated from stable hyperthyroidism by a 13 V-J signature model, with approximately 85% sensitivity and about 81% specificity obtained in cross-validation and 80%/75% obtained in testing. During validation, the model predicted progression to ophthalmopathy a median of around 6 months ahead of onset, with 70.59% sensitivity and 72.22% specificity.

The TCR beta CDR3 regions were amplified from RNA transcripts. The first round of RT-PCR for the TCR CDR3 was performed with the HTBI primer set and the Qiagen OneStep RT-PCR kit. A second multiplex PCR round built the libraries, followed by size selection and purification. Paired-end sequencing of the libraries was performed with 100 bp reads on an Illumina HiSeq2000. From the authors' description of their analysis: Raw data were processed with SOAPnuke, discarding reads with adapters, uncalled bases, mean Phred below 15, or no exact constant-primer or identifier match. High-quality paired reads were merged with COPE v1.2.5, and unique nucleotide sequences were defined as clonotypes. MiTCR v1.1 was used to align clonotypes to the IMGT TRBV, TRBD and TRBJ reference segments. The analysis included only V-J combinations with a frequency above 0.0001, which together covered 99% to 99.2% of the repertoires. The TCS score was defined as the ratio of F50 (clonal expansion) to E x V (chaos), calculated using BLOSUM62-based TCRdist between CDR3 peptides within each V-J. Welch's t-statistics and random forest reduced fewer than 550 V-J features to about 13, which were used in a naive Bayes classifier (R e1071). TCRdb itself trimmed the public reads at Q25 with fastp, ran MiXCR and retained productive beta chains. Identical CDR3 proteins give one entry, which carries the most common genes and DNA. For this entry, the V and J calls and clone size follow TCRdb and not the study's own pipeline. This sample gives roughly 740,000 distinct CDR3 sequences in total; about 16% of them show up just once. The ten largest clones add up to roughly 8% of the sample.

This receptor was obtained from a young man with Graves' hyperthyroidism. The chain joins TRBV11-1 to TRBJ2-5, and 8 junctional nucleotides match TRBD1. The sample was blood. Here is the DNA: TGTGCCAGCAGCGGCAACAGGGGGGAGACCCAGTACTTC. This codes for CASSGNRGETQYF.